Each of the 8 T cell receptor beta chains below was sequenced from the same sample in a study of blood T cell repertoires in COVID-19. Sequenced by immunoSEQ multiplex PCR; TCRdb stores in-frame clones only, minus some. The sample lists 200,000 to 300,000 clones; nearly 90% were seen once. Sequenced input: peripheral blood. These receptors all come from a human donor in a cohort sampled during active COVID-19.

The chain couples TRBV6-1 to TRBJ1-3, with 8 bases matching TRBD1. Germline CDR1 reads MNHNS; CDR2 reads SASEGT. This CDR3 comprises 16 residues. The V gene end was trimmed by 3 bases and the J gene end by 0 bases; junction bases not matched to a gene: 4. CDR3 in DNA: TGTGCCAGCAGTGAGGACAGGGAGAACTCTGGAAACACCATATATTTT. It yields the protein CASSEDRENSGNTIYF.

This clone showed up just once. J is TRBJ2-7 and V is TRBV30; unclear D gene. Germline lookup yields CDR1 GTSNPN and CDR2 SVGIG (reference sequence). This CDR3 comprises 13 residues. The V end was cut by 4 bases, the J end by 2 bases, with 12 bases between. CDR3 DNA: TGTGCCTGGAACCAAGACATAACCTACGAGCAGTACTTC. This codes for CAWNQDITYEQYF.

V usage is TRBV24-1 and J usage is TRBJ2-7; TRBD1 matches at 9 bases. The CDR3 totals 16 residues. Germline assignment: CDR1 KGHDR and CDR2 SFDVKD. V shed 2 bases, J shed 2 bases, and the junction held 6 bases outside the gene matches. The CDR3 region has the DNA TGTGCCACCAGTGATTCGTGGGACAGGGACCCCTACGAGCAGTACTTC. This gives the protein CATSDSWDRDPYEQYF.

This rearrangement joins TRBV5-1 to TRBJ1-2; 8 bases match TRBD1. In germline, CDR1 is SGHRS, CDR2 YFSETQ. V trimming: 2 bases; J trimming: 2 bases; junction bases outside the gene matches: 2. This CDR3 contains 14 residues. CDR3 sequence: CASSFRQGNYGYTF. In DNA form, the CDR3 reads TGCGCCAGCAGCTTCAGACAGGGGAACTATGGCTACACCTTC.

This chain uses TRBV6-5 with TRBJ1-2; D perhaps matches TRBD1 (6 bases). Per the germline V gene, CDR1 is MNHEY and CDR2 is SVGAGI. With 8 bases removed from V and 4 bases from J, the gap between germline ends came to 14 bases. CDR3 length: 13 amino acids. The CDR3 spells CASARGTSYGYTF. The CDR3 DNA reads TGTGCCAGCGCTAGGGGGACAAGCTATGGCTACACCTTC.

CDR3 bases: TGTGCCAGTAGGGAGGTGTTGAGCAATCAGCCCCAGCATTTT. This codes for CASREVLSNQPQHF. The V gene is TRBV19, the J gene TRBJ1-5, with D uncertain. This CDR3 has 14 amino acids. Trimming removed 6 bases at V and 1 base at J, with 10 bases between. Germline CDR1 reads LNHDA; CDR2 reads SQIVND (reference sequence).

This chain joins TRBV11-3 and TRBJ2-7; 9 positions match TRBD1. The germline CDR1 and CDR2 sequences are SGHNT and YENEEA. After removal of 5 bases from V and 4 bases from J, the junction contained 3 bases not matched to a gene. This CDR3 is 13 amino acids long. CDR3 bases: TGTGCCAGCAGCCTCGACAGGGGGTACGAGCAGTACTTC. It translates to CASSLDRGYEQYF. The full variable domain, with the rest looked up from reference TRBV11-3 and TRBJ2-7, is EAGVVQSPRYKIIEKKQPVAFWCNPISGHNTLYWYLQNLGQGPELLIRYENEEAVDDSQLPKDRFSAERLKGVDSTLKIQPAELGDSAVYLCASSLDRGYEQYFGPGTRLTVT.

The V and J genes are TRBV18 and TRBJ2-2; possible D gene TRBD2, 6 bases. V was shortened by 2 bases and J by 0 bases, with 13 bases between the two germline ends. CDR1 and CDR2 (germline): KGHSH, LQKENI. The CDR3 covers 17 residues. The chain's CDR3 is CASSPIPSVANTGELFF. The CDR3 coding sequence is TGTGCCAGCTCACCAATCCCTAGCGTAGCGAACACCGGGGAGCTGTTTTTT.